This T cell receptor beta chain was identified in a study of cytomegalovirus exposure and HLA in healthy donors. Study-level findings and limits: Per published reports, the classifier diagnosed cytomegalovirus status with high specificity and sensitivity. A missense DCLRE1C variant was associated with V- and J-gene trimming of TCR beta chains in a later analysis, and an independent cohort replicated the association. Earlier analysis yielded a pattern in which most TCR beta V segments were productive about 90% or about 30% of the time.

The PCR was carried out with 60 Vbeta primers and 13 Jbeta primers. Libraries were prepared by immunoSEQ multiplex PCR; TCRdb keeps only in-frame clonotypes and omits some of them. This sample yields 85,000 to 100,000 clones, of which roughly 80% are seen a single time; about 6.6% belongs to the top ten. With respect to this clone: Its antigen is still unknown.

The germline gives CDR1 SGHKS, CDR2 YYEKEE (reference sequence). The CDR3 contains 15 residues. Deletions cut 0 bases from V and 0 bases from J, with 10 bases between. The chain has TRBV5-5 and TRBJ2-7, with no clear D. This clonotype was obtained from a man aged 35 to 55 in good health and CMV-seropositive. Sequencing input: PBMCs. The CDR3 sequence: CASSLGQTSSYEQYF. The CDR3 DNA is TGTGCCAGCAGCTTGGGACAAACATCCTCCTACGAGCAGTACTTC.